The 28 T cell receptor beta chains below were found in one sample sequenced in a study of control samples from healthy donors and cancer patients. Using immunoSEQ multiplex PCR, the repertoire was profiled, and TCRdb retains in-frame clones only, with some absent. The sample holds about 110,000 clones, 85% to 90% seen once. Sequenced input: blood. Receptors were obtained from a woman in her fifties or sixties in good health.

This clone has just one count. The chain joins TRBV11-2 to TRBJ2-7, with no clear D. Germline V CDR1 and CDR2: SGHAT, FQNNGV. V shed 4 bases and J shed 3 bases, with 10 bases lying between them. CDR3 length equals 13 residues. CDR3 residues: CASSSRPFYEQYF. The CDR3 nucleotides read TGTGCCAGCAGCTCTAGACCTTTCTACGAGCAGTACTTC.

The V gene is TRBV2, the J gene TRBJ2-1; D possibly corresponds to TRBD2 (6 bases). From germline, CDR1 is SNHLY and CDR2 FYNNEI. Trimming removed 10 bases from V and 2 bases from J, with 15 bases in between. CDR3 length equals 14 residues. This CDR3 is CATRTGSAYNEQFF. The CDR3 nucleotides are TGTGCCACCCGAACCGGGAGTGCCTACAATGAGCAGTTCTTC.

The gene calls are TRBV27 and TRBJ2-2; D tentatively fits TRBD1 or TRBD2 (5 bases each). Trimming pared 5 bases from V and 7 bases from J, leaving 29 bases between. The CDR3 consists of 19 residues. Per the germline V gene, CDR1 is MNHEY and CDR2 is SMNVEV (reference sequence). The CDR3 bases are TGTGCCAGCAGTCCCGGGACGGACCAAATTACCTGGTTCGGCGGGGAGCTGTTTTTT. As protein: CASSPGTDQITWFGGELFF.

CDR3: CASPGGRTNTEAFF. The CDR3 DNA sequence: TGTGCCAGTCCAGGTGGGCGGACGAACACTGAAGCTTTCTTT. The chain links TRBV19 to TRBJ1-1; D unresolved. Looked up from germline, CDR1 is LNHDA and CDR2 is SQIVND (reference sequence). CDR3 length: 14 residues. V lost 8 bases, J lost 1 base, and 14 bases lay in between.

The rearrangement uses TRBV2 and TRBJ2-7; D possibly uses TRBD1 or TRBD2 (5 bases each). V shed 4 bases and J shed 5 bases, with 9 bases lying between them. The CDR3 has 12 residues. The germline gives CDR1 SNHLY, CDR2 FYNNEI. The CDR3 coding sequence is TGTGCCAGCAGTGTGGGACGGAACGAGCAGTACTTC. Translating gives CASSVGRNEQYF.

J is TRBJ1-6 and V is TRBV5-6, with 7 bases aligning to TRBD1. This CDR3 has 18 amino acids. After removal of 3 bases from V and 5 bases from J, the junction contained 14 bases not matched to a gene. Germline V CDR1 and CDR2: SGHDT, YYEEEE. Here the CDR3 DNA reads TGTGCCAGCAGCTACGGTACAGGGGCCCGACATAATAATTCACCCCTCCACTTT. Translation gives CASSYGTGARHNNSPLHF.

The DNA for the CDR3 is TGTGCCTGGGGTTCCGCTAACGATTTATACACAGATACGCAGTATTTT. This gives the protein CAWGSANDLYTDTQYF. This rearrangement joins TRBV30 to TRBJ2-3; D call uncertain. V gave up 5 bases and J gave up 2 bases, with 20 bases separating them. This CDR3 region has 16 residues. CDR1 GTSNPN and CDR2 SVGIG come from the germline V gene (reference sequence).

The chain is built from TRBV6-5 and TRBJ1-2; 8 nucleotides align to TRBD1. Trimming took 7 bases from V and 4 from J; bases not matched to a gene: 8. The CDR3 is 14 residues long. The V gene's germline CDR1 is MNHEY and CDR2 SVGAGI. For the CDR3, the DNA is TGTGCCAGCAAGGAACAGGGGGGAATCTATGGCTACACCTTC. Its translation is CASKEQGGIYGYTF.

The rearrangement joins TRBV11-2 to TRBJ1-1; perhaps TRBD1 as D (5 bases). The germline V gene has CDR1 SGHAT and CDR2 FQNNGV. V lost 4 bases and J lost 5, with 14 bases in between. The CDR3 has 14 amino acids. CDR3 coding DNA: TGTGCCAGCAGCTCACGGGGGGGTTGGACTGAAGCTTTCTTT. Protein: CASSSRGGWTEAFF. Drawing the rest from reference TRBV11-2 and TRBJ1-1, the complete variable domain is EAGVAQSPRYKIIEKRQSVAFWCNPISGHATLYWYQQILGQGPKLLIQFQNNGVVDDSQLPKDRFSAERLKGVDSTLKIQPAKLEDSAVYLCASSSRGGWTEAFFGQGTRLTVV.

The chain links TRBV24-1 to TRBJ1-3; 12 positions agree with TRBD1. Trimming removed 7 bases from V and 4 bases from J; junction bases left unmatched: 10. The germline CDR1 and CDR2 sequences are KGHDR and SFDVKD. CDR3 length: 17 amino acids. The CDR3 nucleotides are TGTGCCACCAGGGAGGCCCGGGACAGGGGGCTGGGAAACACCATATATTTT. This encodes CATREARDRGLGNTIYF.

The V gene is TRBV5-1, the J gene TRBJ2-3; 16 bases are shared with TRBD2. Trimming removed 3 bases from V and 2 bases from J; junction bases left unmatched: 3. Germline CDR1 is SGHRS and CDR2 is YFSETQ. CDR3 length equals 17 residues. The CDR3 region is CASSSGTSGRDTDTQYF. The CDR3 DNA is TGCGCCAGCAGCTCCGGGACTAGCGGGAGGGACACAGATACGCAGTATTTT.

The sample holds one count of this clone. The chain carries TRBV30 and TRBJ1-5; weak D call: TRBD1 (5 bases). Germline V CDR1 and CDR2: GTSNPN, SVGIG (reference sequence). Trimming took 1 base from V and 0 from J, leaving 16 bases between them. The CDR3 covers 17 residues. The CDR3 loop is CAWSEGGQRYSNQPQHF. CDR3 nucleotide sequence: TGTGCCTGGAGTGAAGGAGGACAAAGATATAGCAATCAGCCCCAGCATTTT.

The chain is built from TRBV6-4 and TRBJ2-6; 11 nucleotides line up with TRBD1. Germline CDR1 is MRHNA and CDR2 is SNTAGT. The CDR3 runs to 18 residues. Trimming at V came to 4 bases and at J to 0 bases, leaving 5 bases not matched to a gene. CDR3 nucleotides: TGTGCCAGCAGTGTCGGACAGGGGGCAAGCTCTGGGGCCAACGTCCTGACTTTC. Amino acid sequence: CASSVGQGASSGANVLTF.

The V call is TRBV7-2, the J call TRBJ2-7; the match to TRBD2 covers 7 bases. CDR1 is SGHTA and CDR2 is FQGNSA in the germline V gene. This CDR3 has 13 amino acids. CDR3 residues: CASSLKGGRVLDV. DNA for the CDR3: TGTGCCAGCAGCCTTAAAGGAGGGAGGGTTTTGGACGTC.

This clone occurred once. V is TRBV6-1 and J is TRBJ2-1; the D is unclear. This CDR3 has 13 amino acids. With 2 bases removed from V and 10 bases from J, the gap between germline ends came to 12 bases. Germline assignment: CDR1 MNHNS and CDR2 SASEGT. The CDR3 protein is CASSENSAREQFF. The CDR3 bases are TGTGCCAGCAGTGAAAATTCCGCCAGGGAGCAGTTCTTC.

The sample holds a few counts of this clone. The V gene is TRBV7-2, the J gene TRBJ1-1; D is ambiguous. The CDR3 runs 13 residues. CDR1 SGHTA and CDR2 FQGNSA come from the germline V gene. V lost 5 bases and J 8 bases, leaving 15 bases between the germline ends. The DNA of the CDR3 is TGTGCCAGCAGCACCCAATACGACGGCGAAGCTTTCTTT. Its translation: CASSTQYDGEAFF.

The chain combines TRBV30 with TRBJ1-1; a possible D gene is TRBD1 (5 bases). The CDR3 has 11 amino acids. Germline lookup yields CDR1 GTSNPN and CDR2 SVGIG (reference sequence). V lost 5 bases to trimming and J lost 6 bases, with 10 bases between them. This CDR3 reads CAWGAASEAFF. CDR3 nucleotides: TGTGCCTGGGGGGCGGCCTCTGAAGCTTTCTTT. Complete variable domain (other parts from reference TRBV30 and TRBJ1-1): SQTIHQWPATLVQPVGSPLSLECTVEGTSNPNLYWYRQAAGRGLQLLFYSVGIGQISSEVPQNLSASRPQDRQFILSSKKLLLSDSGFYLCAWGAASEAFFGQGTRLTVV.

This clone has just a few counts. The chain uses TRBV19 and TRBJ1-2, with a weak D call TRBD1 (5 bases). Germline V lookup: CDR1 LNHDA, CDR2 SQIVND (reference sequence). CDR3 length: 15 residues. V was clipped by 4 bases and J by 4 bases, with 16 bases between them. CDR3 sequence reads: CASSNPRGDFYGYTF. Here the CDR3 DNA reads TGTGCCAGTAGTAACCCTCGGGGCGACTTCTATGGCTACACCTTC.

This rearrangement joins TRBV25-1 to TRBJ1-1; perhaps TRBD1 as D (5 bases). The germline gives CDR1 MGHDK, CDR2 SYGVNS. Trimming left V 3 bases short and J 0 bases short, with 11 bases between. The CDR3 totals 15 residues. CDR3 protein: CASSDLRGLNTEAFF. The CDR3 nucleotides are TGTGCCAGCAGTGACCTAAGGGGACTGAACACTGAAGCTTTCTTT.

The V gene is TRBV6-6, the J gene TRBJ1-5; D is unresolved. CDR1 is MNHNY and CDR2 is SVGAGI in the germline V gene (reference sequence). V shed 3 bases and J shed 3 bases, with 6 bases lying between them. The length of the CDR3 is 13 residues. This CDR3 reads CASSYGSNQPQHF. CDR3 DNA: TGTGCCAGCAGTTATGGGTCCAATCAGCCCCAGCATTTT.

The chain has TRBV9 and TRBJ1-1; 9 bases agree with TRBD1. V was clipped by 3 bases and J by 8 bases; unmatched bases: 8. Germline CDR1 is SGDLS and CDR2 is YYNGEE. The CDR3 has 14 residues. CDR3 DNA: TGTGCCAGCAGCGAAACTTTACAGGGGGCGGAAGCTTTCTTT. Translating it yields CASSETLQGAEAFF.

The gene calls are TRBV19 and TRBJ1-3; 9 nucleotides align to TRBD1. Germline-derived CDR1 and CDR2 are LNHDA and SQIVND (reference sequence). V lost 6 bases to trimming and J lost 5 bases; unmatched junction nucleotides: 14. This CDR3 spans 17 amino acids. The CDR3 DNA reads as TGTGCCAGTAGCACACCCACCGGGACAGGGTCCAGAAACACCATATATTTT. This sequence encodes CASSTPTGTGSRNTIYF. The full variable domain, with the rest looked up from reference TRBV19 and TRBJ1-3, is DGGITQSPKYLFRKEGQNVTLSCEQNLNHDAMYWYRQDPGQGLRLIYYSQIVNDFQKGDIAEGYSVSREKKESFPLTVTSAQKNPTAFYLCASSTPTGTGSRNTIYFGEGSWLTVV.

This clone has a handful of counts. This chain connects TRBV11-3 to TRBJ2-7, with D tentatively TRBD1 or TRBD2 (5 bases each). CDR1 and CDR2 from the germline V gene are SGHNT and YENEEA. The V end was cut by 5 bases, the J end by 5 bases, with 10 bases between. CDR3 size: 12 residues. The chain's CDR3 is CASSRDEDEQYV. CDR3 coding DNA: TGTGCCAGCAGCCGGGACGAAGACGAGCAGTACGTC.

The gene calls are TRBV6-6 and TRBJ2-5; D is ambiguous. V was shortened by 2 bases and J by 5 bases, with 9 bases between the two germline ends. Germline loops: CDR1 MNHNY, CDR2 SVGAGI (reference sequence). There are 13 residues in the CDR3. The chain's CDR3 is CASSYDGLETQYF. CDR3 coding DNA: TGTGCCAGCAGTTACGACGGGTTGGAGACCCAGTACTTC.

In regard to this clone: In the same sample, other DNA sequences code for this CDR3. The chain uses TRBV18 and TRBJ2-7, with D possibly matching TRBD1 (7 bases). The CDR3 has 13 amino acids. Trimming cost V 3 bases and J 3 bases, with 9 bases left between them. Per germline, CDR1 KGHSH and CDR2 LQKENI. CDR3 nucleotide sequence: TGTGCCAGCTCACCTCAGGGGGGCTACGAGCAGTACGTC. Protein sequence: CASSPQGGYEQYV.

The V call is TRBV6-5, the J call TRBJ1-1, with 9 bases that match TRBD1. V was clipped by 5 bases and J by 3 bases; unmatched bases: 7. The CDR3 covers 15 residues. In germline, CDR1 is MNHEY, CDR2 SVGAGI. The CDR3, as DNA: TGTGCCAGCAGTACACGGGGGACAGGGTACACTGAAGCTTTCTTT. Translated: CASSTRGTGYTEAFF.

CDR3 in amino acids: CASSTSWVGGYTF. In DNA form, the CDR3 reads TGTGCCAGCAGTACCTCGTGGGTGGGGGGCTACACCTTC. The chain carries TRBV2 and TRBJ1-2; D is uncertain. Germline-derived CDR1 and CDR2 are SNHLY and FYNNEI. V shed 5 bases and J shed 8 bases, with 15 bases lying between them. CDR3 length: 13 residues.

The chain combines TRBV6-2 or TRBV6-3 with TRBJ1-5; 7 bases are shared with TRBD1. Germline values: CDR1 MNHEY, CDR2 SVGEGT. This CDR3 region has 18 residues. V dropped 5 bases and J dropped 7; count of bases not matched to a gene: 20. CDR3 nucleotide sequence: TGTGCCAGCAGTCGTGCCCCTAAAGGCAGGGGGTCGGGGCAGCCCCAGCATTTT. This encodes CASSRAPKGRGSGQPQHF.